The 22 T cell receptor beta chains given below trace back to one sample, sequenced in a study of T-cell reconstitution after alpha-beta-depleted transplantation in children. The library targeted TCRbeta and was prepared with unique molecular identifiers. Using its own MiXCR run on the PCR reads, TCRdb lists one record per CDR3 protein. Here the sample spans hundreds of thousands of distinct CDR3 sequences, around 15% being singletons. Sequencing was performed on PBMCs, mostly from graft donor cells, taken 360 days after TCRalphabeta/CD19-depleted stem cell transplant. The receptors come from a boy under two years old who had a stem cell transplant for Wiskott-Aldrich syndrome, so the T cells may come from the graft donor.

The sample holds a few counts of this clonotype. V and J are TRBV12-3 or TRBV12-4 and TRBJ2-2, with 10 bases aligning to TRBD1. The CDR3 contains 16 residues. V shed 6 bases, J shed 5 bases, and the junction held 9 bases outside the gene matches. CDR3: CASRRTGTGVTGELFF. The CDR3, as DNA: TGTGCCAGCAGGAGGACCGGGACAGGGGTTACCGGGGAGCTGTTTTTT.

Only a few counts were recorded for this clonotype. The CDR3 region is CSARLDAAKNIQYF. The CDR3 DNA sequence: TGCAGTGCTAGACTAGACGCAGCCAAAAACATTCAGTACTTC. The chain joins TRBV20-1 to TRBJ2-4; D gene ambiguous. The germline V and J ends were trimmed by 2 bases and 0 bases, with 8 bases remaining between them. The CDR3 runs to 14 residues. Germline V gene data show CDR1 as DFQATT and CDR2 as SNEGSKA (reference sequence).

This clonotype was observed a few times. The genes are TRBV5-1 and TRBJ2-2, with 7 bases lining up with TRBD2. The CDR3 consists of 15 residues. The germline CDR1 and CDR2 sequences are SGHRS and YFSETQ. With 4 bases clipped from V and 1 base from J, the junction kept 4 bases outside the gene matches. This CDR3 reads CASSQERGNTGELFF. The CDR3 DNA reads as TGCGCCAGCAGCCAGGAGCGGGGGAACACCGGGGAGCTGTTTTTT.

The gene calls are TRBV5-1 and TRBJ2-7; 11 nucleotides match TRBD2. Germline-derived CDR1 and CDR2 are SGHRS and YFSETQ. The ends lost 7 bases at V and 3 bases at J; junction bases unmatched: 15. The CDR3 runs to 17 residues. The CDR3 sequence: CASGDLSGRAGYYEQYF. The CDR3, as DNA: TGCGCCAGCGGGGACCTTAGCGGGAGGGCCGGGTACTACGAGCAGTACTTC.

The J gene is TRBJ2-3, the V gene TRBV2; 9 bases align to TRBD1. The germline CDR1 and CDR2 sequences are SNHLY and FYNNEI. The CDR3 sequence is 18 residues long. The V and J ends lost 11 bases and 4 bases, in that order; junction bases with no gene match: 22. CDR3 in amino acids: CALCLRGPGQGPADTQYF. The DNA for the CDR3 is TGTGCCCTCTGTTTACGCGGTCCGGGACAGGGACCGGCAGATACGCAGTATTTT. Complete variable domain (other parts from reference TRBV2 and TRBJ2-3): EPEVTQTPSHQVTQMGQEVILRCVPISNHLYFYWYRQILGQKVEFLVSFYNNEISEKSEIFDDQFSVERPDGSNFTLKIRSTKLEDSAMYFCALCLRGPGQGPADTQYFGPGTRLTVL.

The chain combines TRBV28 with TRBJ2-3; the D is unclear. Per germline, CDR1 MDHEN and CDR2 SYDVKM. With 1 base removed from V and 2 bases from J, the gap between germline ends came to 10 bases. CDR3 length: 15 residues. This chain's CDR3 is CASSLSSGPTDTQYF. The CDR3 DNA follows: TGTGCCAGCAGTTTATCGTCGGGCCCCACAGATACGCAGTATTTT.

This clonotype appeared a few times. The chain is built from TRBV7-8 and TRBJ2-1, with TRBD2 identical over 11 bases. J gave up 9 bases and V 1 base, and 5 bases lay outside the gene matches. This CDR3 has 15 amino acids. Germline-derived CDR1 and CDR2 are SGHVS and FQNEAQ. This chain's CDR3 is CASSLVLAGGSEQFF. DNA of the CDR3: TGTGCCAGCAGCTTAGTGCTAGCGGGAGGCTCTGAGCAGTTCTTC.

This rearrangement joins TRBV6-1 to TRBJ1-5, with TRBD1 matching 7 bases. This CDR3 is 16 amino acids long. Germline loops: CDR1 MNHNS, CDR2 SASEGT. With 5 bases clipped from V and 2 bases from J, the junction kept 9 bases outside the gene matches. As DNA, the CDR3 is TGTGCCAGCAGTACCCTACAGGGGTCGGGCAATCAGCCCCAGCATTTT. This codes for CASSTLQGSGNQPQHF.

The chain carries TRBV19 and TRBJ2-1; D may be TRBD1 or TRBD2 (5 bases each). V was clipped by 2 bases and J by 9 bases, with 11 bases between them. CDR3 length equals 13 residues. Germline V lookup: CDR1 LNHDA, CDR2 SQIVND (reference sequence). CDR3 sequence reads: CASSIYLGTEQFF. The CDR3 DNA follows: TGTGCCAGTAGTATATACTTGGGGACTGAGCAGTTCTTC.

The chain combines TRBV7-2 with TRBJ2-5, with a possible D match to TRBD1 (5 bases). The CDR3 sequence is 13 residues long. Germline lookup yields CDR1 SGHTA and CDR2 FQGNSA. Trimming left V 5 bases short and J 3 bases short, with 10 bases between. The CDR3 protein is CASSPTREETQYF. As DNA, the CDR3 is TGTGCCAGCAGCCCCACCAGGGAAGAGACCCAGTACTTC.

The chain couples TRBV20-1 to TRBJ2-7, with D hard to call. This CDR3 is 13 amino acids long. V shed 5 bases and J shed 2 bases, with 13 bases lying between them. Germline CDR1 DFQATT, CDR2 SNEGSKA (reference sequence). The CDR3 region is CSAGKAPAYEQYF. CDR3 in DNA: TGCAGTGCTGGCAAGGCGCCTGCCTACGAGCAGTACTTC.

This clonotype showed up just a few times. This rearrangement joins TRBV6-5 to TRBJ2-1; D uncertain. From germline, CDR1 is MNHEY and CDR2 SVGAGI. The V gene lost 2 bases and the J gene lost 8 bases, with 10 bases spanning the gap. The CDR3 covers 13 residues. The CDR3 spells CASSYAVGYEQFF. As DNA, the CDR3 is TGTGCCAGCAGTTACGCGGTCGGGTATGAGCAGTTCTTC.

The chain uses TRBV19 and TRBJ1-2, with TRBD1 matching 9 bases. V shed 6 bases and J 2 bases; nucleotides not matched to a gene: 10. CDR3 length: 16 amino acids. Germline assignment: CDR1 LNHDA and CDR2 SQIVND (reference sequence). This CDR3 reads CASSITSGQGNYGYTF. The DNA of the CDR3 is TGTGCCAGTAGCATTACTTCAGGACAGGGGAACTATGGCTACACCTTC.

This rearrangement joins TRBV12-5 to TRBJ2-1; a weak D match, TRBD2 (6 bases). CDR1 is LGHNT and CDR2 is FRNRAP in the germline V gene. The CDR3 is 16 residues long. V lost 0 bases, J lost 9 bases, and 18 bases lay in between. As DNA, the CDR3 is TGTGCTAGTGGTTTGGTACAGAGTAGCGGCTCTGCTGAGCAGTTCTTC. Its protein product is CASGLVQSSGSAEQFF. The whole variable domain, remainder taken from reference TRBV12-5 and TRBJ2-1, is DARVTQTPRHKVTEMGQEVTMRCQPILGHNTVFWYRQTMMQGLELLAYFRNRAPLDDSGMPKDRFSAEMPDATLATLKIQPSEPRDSAVYFCASGLVQSSGSAEQFFGPGTRLTVL.

The chain couples TRBV18 to TRBJ2-1; 11 bases are shared with TRBD2. The CDR3 contains 16 residues. V shed 1 base, J shed 3 bases, and the junction held 2 bases outside the gene matches. The germline V gene has CDR1 KGHSH and CDR2 LQKENI. CDR3 sequence: CASSPLAGGIYNEQFF. The CDR3 DNA reads TGTGCCAGCTCACCACTAGCGGGGGGGATCTACAATGAGCAGTTCTTC.

The J gene is TRBJ1-2, the V gene TRBV28; a weak D match, TRBD1 (6 bases). Germline-derived CDR1 and CDR2 are MDHEN and SYDVKM. The V end lost 5 bases, the J end lost 4 bases, and 20 bases lay between the germline ends. The CDR3 spans 16 residues. CDR3 nucleotide sequence: TGTGCCAGCAGTATGCCCGGGGGGCGCAGGTTCTATGGCTACACCTTC. Protein sequence: CASSMPGGRRFYGYTF.

This clonotype appeared a single time. The rearrangement joins TRBV27 to TRBJ2-5; D unresolved. V shed 6 bases and J shed 6 bases, with 14 bases lying between them. Germline V gives CDR1 MNHEY, CDR2 SMNVEV (reference sequence). The CDR3 has 13 residues. CDR3 sequence (DNA): TGTGCCAGCAGCCCCCGAGTAGGGCAGACCCAGTACTTC. Protein sequence: CASSPRVGQTQYF.

This clonotype was counted only a few times. The chain couples TRBV11-2 to TRBJ2-3; D gene unclear. CDR3 size: 15 residues. Deletions cut 3 bases from V and 3 bases from J, with 13 bases between. Germline CDR1 is SGHAT and CDR2 is FQNNGV. The CDR3 sequence: CASSFMWRPTDTQYF. In DNA, the CDR3 is TGTGCCAGCAGCTTTATGTGGAGACCAACAGATACGCAGTATTTT.

V is TRBV12-3 or TRBV12-4 and J is TRBJ1-5; a possible D gene is TRBD1 (5 bases). This CDR3 has 15 residues. V was pared by 6 bases and J by 6 bases, with 18 bases between. The CDR3 DNA sequence: TGTGCCAGCAGCACCAGTGGGACCGGTAGTCAGCCCCAGCATTTT. Amino acid sequence: CASSTSGTGSQPQHF.

This clonotype has at least ten counts. The chain links TRBV29-1 to TRBJ2-4; 9 bases match TRBD1. Per germline, CDR1 SQVTM and CDR2 ANQGSEA. Trimming took 7 bases from V and 8 from J; bases not matched to a gene: 3. The CDR3 loop spans 11 amino acids. CDR3 region: CSAGQGDIQYF. DNA of the CDR3: TGCAGCGCGGGACAGGGTGACATTCAGTACTTC.

This clonotype was counted ten times or more. This chain connects TRBV12-3 or TRBV12-4 to TRBJ2-7; D uncertain. The CDR3 length is 14 residues. V dropped 4 bases and J dropped 4 bases, with 14 bases sitting between them. CDR3 sequence reads: CASSSSSPVYEQYF. CDR3 DNA sequence: TGTGCCAGCAGTTCATCCTCCCCGGTTTACGAGCAGTACTTC.

In this sample, this clonotype turned up a few times. The chain is built from TRBV7-2 and TRBJ1-1; no definite D call. The germline V gene has CDR1 SGHTA and CDR2 FQGNSA. Trimming cost V 8 bases and J 0 bases, with 16 bases left between them. This CDR3 spans 15 amino acids. As DNA, the CDR3 is TGTGCCAGCCGCCCTTTTCGAGGGCTGAACACTGAAGCTTTCTTT. It is translated as CASRPFRGLNTEAFF.